The clone carrying this T cell receptor (beta chain) has at least ten counts. The data were taken from a study of T cells after yellow fever vaccination. The CDR3 runs 15 residues. Trimming shortened V by 5 bases and J by 9 bases, and 23 bases separated the two germline ends. Germline V gene sequence: CDR1 KGHSH, CDR2 LQKENI. TCRdb re-called the 5' RACE reads with MiXCR, one entry per CDR3 protein. This sample has under 300,000 distinct CDR3 sequences, with 6.9% found just once. The source material was CD4+ T cells sorted from PBMCs, sampled 15 days after the yellow fever booster vaccination. J is TRBJ2-7 and V is TRBV18, with a tentative D call TRBD2 (6 bases). The receptor comes from a man aged 30-40 years who received the YFV17D yellow fever vaccine. CDR3 nucleotide sequence: TGTGCCAGCTCAGGCATGGGGCGAAAAGCGGAGGGGCAGTACTTC. Its translation is CASSGMGRKAEGQYF.